The 16 T cell receptor beta chains presented below share a single source sample, sequenced in a study of blood T cells in healthy people across ages. For the second PCR, which ran for about 6 to 11 cycles, a sample-barcoded 5' primer and a J-beta primer mix were used. One entry per CDR3 protein results from TCRdb running MiXCR on the 5' RACE reads. Found here are 650,000 to 1,000,000 distinct CDR3 sequences, around 36% of them singletons; the top ten hold over 10%. Material: blood. Receptors were obtained from a man younger than 35 in good health.

V gene TRBV27 combines with J gene TRBJ2-6, with D tentatively TRBD1 (5 bases). Germline values: CDR1 MNHEY, CDR2 SMNVEV (reference sequence). V gave up 7 bases and J gave up 2 bases, with 9 bases separating them. The CDR3 is 14 residues long. The CDR3 loop is CASTGHPGANVLTF. The CDR3 DNA reads TGTGCCAGCACCGGACATCCTGGGGCCAACGTCCTGACTTTC.

The table lists this clonotype with a count of one. The chain has TRBV4-3 and TRBJ2-1, with 9 bases fitting TRBD1. Per germline, CDR1 LGHNA and CDR2 YSLEER. V shed 4 bases, J shed 10 bases, and the junction held 8 bases outside the gene matches. The CDR3 consists of 14 residues. The DNA for the CDR3 is TGCGCCAGCAGCCCGGGACAGGGCTCCTACGAGCAGTTCTTC. Its protein is CASSPGQGSYEQFF.

In this sample, this clonotype turned up many times. The chain carries TRBV10-3 and TRBJ2-1; TRBD2 aligns across 12 bases. CDR3 length: 16 amino acids. CDR1 ENHRY and CDR2 SYGVKD come from the germline V gene. V was clipped by 11 bases and J by 8 bases; unmatched bases: 16. The CDR3 nucleotides are TGTGCCTCACGGACTAGCGGGGTCTTGAAGCCCGATGAGCAGTTCTTC. This codes for CASRTSGVLKPDEQFF.

The chain employs TRBV30 and TRBJ2-7, with a possible D match to TRBD2 (5 bases). V dropped 2 bases and J dropped 1 base, with 9 bases sitting between them. The CDR3 loop spans 13 amino acids. CDR1 and CDR2 (germline): GTSNPN, SVGIG (reference sequence). The CDR3 here is CAWSWGESYEQYF. CDR3 nucleotides: TGTGCCTGGAGTTGGGGAGAGTCCTACGAGCAGTACTTC. The full variable domain, its missing parts supplied by reference TRBV30 and TRBJ2-7, is SQTIHQWPATLVQPVGSPLSLECTVEGTSNPNLYWYRQAAGRGLQLLFYSVGIGQISSEVPQNLSASRPQDRQFILSSKKLLLSDSGFYLCAWSWGESYEQYFGPGTRLTVT.

At least ten counts were recorded for this clonotype. This rearrangement joins TRBV2 to TRBJ2-5; possible D gene TRBD1, 6 bases. Trimming took off 6 bases at V and 1 base at J, with 12 bases between the two ends. Germline V gives CDR1 SNHLY, CDR2 FYNNEI. The CDR3 sequence is 14 residues long. The CDR3: CASRVDRFQETQYF. The CDR3 DNA reads TGTGCCAGCAGGGTCGACAGGTTCCAAGAGACCCAGTACTTC.

The CDR3 DNA is TGTGCCAGCAGCCAAGAAACAGGGGGCCGGTATGGCACAGATACGCAGTATTTT. This encodes CASSQETGGRYGTDTQYF. This chain connects TRBV3-1 to TRBJ2-3; 9 positions match TRBD1. CDR3 length: 18 residues. V lost 0 bases, J lost 1 base, and 8 bases stayed unmatched. Germline CDR1 reads LGHDT; CDR2 reads YNNKEL (reference sequence).

Concerning this clonotype: A read error is possible here, since a much larger clone lies one base away. The J gene is TRBJ2-3, the V gene TRBV7-2; TRBD2 matches 7 bases. Germline V lookup: CDR1 SGHTA, CDR2 FQGNSA. CDR3 length equals 15 residues. The CDR3 DNA follows: TGTGCCAGCAGCCTAGCGGAGGGTAGTTCGGATACGCAGTATTTT. This translates into CASSLAEGSSDTQYF. Combining the CDR3 with reference TRBV7-2 and TRBJ2-3 gives the whole variable domain GAGVSQSPSNKVTEKGKDVELRCDPISGHTALYWYRQSLGQGLEFLIYFQGNSAPDKSGLPSDRFSAERTGGSVSTLTIQRTQQEDSAVYLCASSLAEGSSDTQYFGPGTRLTVL.

This clonotype was detected many times. CDR3 bases: TGCGCCAGCAGCTTGGATTGGACTGAGGGCAAGGGAGAGCAGTACTTC. Its translation is CASSLDWTEGKGEQYF. The chain uses TRBV5-1 and TRBJ2-7, with D possibly matching TRBD2 (5 bases). This CDR3 comprises 16 residues. With 0 bases removed from V and 7 bases from J, the gap between germline ends came to 20 bases. From germline, CDR1 is SGHRS and CDR2 YFSETQ.

This clonotype came up many times. The V call is TRBV12-3 or TRBV12-4, the J call TRBJ2-7, with unresolved D. Trimming stripped 4 bases from V and 3 bases from J, with 4 bases between. The CDR3 is 11 residues long. For the CDR3, the DNA is TGTGCCAGCAGTTCGGGCTACGAGCAGTACTTC. This translates into CASSSGYEQYF.

The chain uses TRBV12-3 or TRBV12-4 and TRBJ1-1; TRBD1 is a possible D gene (5 bases). V was shortened by 5 bases and J by 6 bases, with 19 bases between the two germline ends. This CDR3 spans 15 amino acids. CDR3 coding DNA: TGTGCCAGCAGTGCCGAGTTAGGGCAGGGATCTGAAGCTTTCTTT. It translates to CASSAELGQGSEAFF.

This clonotype was picked up a small number of times. The chain uses TRBV11-1 and TRBJ2-3, with a possible D match to TRBD2 (5 bases). There are 18 residues in the CDR3. CDR1 SGHAT and CDR2 FQDESV come from the germline V gene (reference sequence). V dropped 0 bases and J dropped 4 bases, with 20 bases sitting between them. The CDR3 loop is CASSLAIFEGEFSDTQYF. CDR3 nucleotide sequence: TGTGCCAGCAGCTTAGCGATTTTTGAGGGCGAGTTTTCAGATACGCAGTATTTT.

The CDR3 DNA reads TGTGCCAGCAGGGGGGGTCAGGGCTTCCTCAATGAGCAGTTCTTC. Its protein is CASRGGQGFLNEQFF. The J gene is TRBJ2-1, the V gene TRBV7-9, with TRBD2 as a possible D gene (6 bases). CDR3 length: 15 residues. Germline CDR1 SEHNR, CDR2 FQNEAQ (reference sequence). With 6 bases removed from V and 6 bases from J, the gap between germline ends came to 18 bases.

This clonotype was detected ten times or more. The J gene is TRBJ2-3, the V gene TRBV12-3 or TRBV12-4, with 14 bases aligning to TRBD2. J was trimmed by 5 bases and V by 6 bases; bases with no gene match: 4. The CDR3 consists of 15 residues. CDR3 sequence reads: CASSLTSGGGDTQYF. As DNA, the CDR3 is TGTGCCAGCAGCTTGACTAGCGGGGGGGGAGATACGCAGTATTTT.

This clonotype was picked up many times. The CDR3 is CASSLALAEYEQFF. CDR3 nucleotide sequence: TGCGCCAGCAGCTTGGCCCTAGCTGAGTATGAGCAGTTCTTC. This rearrangement joins TRBV5-1 to TRBJ2-1; a weak D match, TRBD2 (5 bases). V lost 0 bases and J 8 bases, leaving 12 bases between the germline ends. Germline V gene data show CDR1 as SGHRS and CDR2 as YFSETQ. The CDR3 spans 14 residues.

This clonotype appeared once. This may arise from a read error, as a much more abundant clone is one base away. The V gene is TRBV29-1, the J gene TRBJ2-1, with D perhaps matching TRBD1 or TRBD2 (7 bases each). The V gene lost 4 bases and the J gene lost 13 bases, with 23 bases spanning the gap. Germline V lookup: CDR1 SQVTM, CDR2 ANQGSEA. The CDR3 loop spans 14 amino acids. The chain's CDR3 is CSVGRGGIQETQFF. The CDR3, as DNA: TGCAGCGTTGGCAGGGGGGGTATCCAAGAGACCCAGTTCTTC.

V is TRBV20-1 and J is TRBJ2-5; D not resolved. Matching the DNA end better, TRBJ2-1 makes the J call doubtful. CDR1 DFQATT and CDR2 SNEGSKA come from the germline V gene (reference sequence). The CDR3 is 16 residues long. CDR3 in amino acids: CSARNRRGSPQETQFF. The CDR3 DNA reads as TGCAGTGCTAGAAACCGCCGTGGGTCGCCTCAAGAGACCCAGTTCTTC.